The present T cell receptor (beta chain) was sequenced within a study of cytomegalovirus exposure and HLA in healthy donors. Study summary: Earlier, 150 million to 200 million T cells were analyzed, and 90 million to 120 million unique TCR beta sequences were found among them.

The CDR3 runs to 14 residues. Germline-derived CDR1 and CDR2 are SGHAT and FQNNGV. The germline V and J ends were trimmed by 3 bases and 4 bases, with 12 bases remaining between them. As to this clone: What it binds is not known.

This PCR relied on a set of 60 Vbeta primers and 13 Jbeta primers. Produced via immunoSEQ multiplex PCR; TCRdb's table is partial and in-frame only. The sample lists a few hundred thousand clones; approximately 82% were seen once. Findings and caveats of the study: With further analysis later on, most CMV-associated TCR beta chains appeared HLA-restricted. In vitro work confirmed that a few CMV-associated chains recognize CMV antigens.

The sequenced sample was PBMCs. The chain employs TRBV11-2 and TRBJ1-1; D call uncertain. The clonotype was recovered from a woman aged 55 to 70 in good health and CMV-seropositive. CDR3 amino acids: CASSFSQTRTEAFF. The CDR3 DNA reads as TGTGCCAGCAGCTTTTCCCAGACTCGCACTGAAGCTTTCTTT.